These T cell receptor beta chains were read from a single sample in a study of vaccination and CD4 T cells after COVID-19. TCRdb passed the PCR reads through MiXCR, listing each CDR3 protein once. The table has 15,000 to 20,000 distinct CDR3 sequences, 45% to 55% seen once. Their antigens are not known. Sequencing was carried out using CD4+ T cells from blood, cultured in vitro. All receptors come from a human donor who had recovered from COVID-19. Both conserved end residues are part of each CDR3. D genes are given only for firm matches. Rows give clone size only sometimes, using once, few, many, or a class for an expanded clone.

>-|TRBV15|-|TRBJ1-1
TGTGCCACCAGCAGAAGGCCATTCTCTGAAGCTTTCTTT
CATSRRPFSEAFF
>-|TRBV7-8|few|TRBJ2-2
TGTGCCAGCAGCTTAGAGTCGGAGGCCGGGGAGCTGTTTTTT
CASSLESEAGELFF
>-|TRBV18|few|TRBJ1-1
TGTGCCAGCTCACTTCAGGGTAACACTGAAGCTTTCTTT
CASSLQGNTEAFF
>TRBD1|TRBV19|-|TRBJ2-1
TGTGCCAGTAGTATTTTAGGCCAGGGGGCGAATGAGCAGTTCTTC
CASSILGQGANEQFF
>-|TRBV20-1|-|TRBJ1-1
TGCAGTGCTAGGTTGGGGGACGGAAACTCTGAAGCTTTCTTT
CSARLGDGNSEAFF
>-|TRBV7-9|few|TRBJ2-7
TGTGCCAGCAGCCTTGGTTCTGGGATTAAGCAGTACTTC
CASSLGSGIKQYF
>-|TRBV6-1|-|TRBJ2-7
TGTGCCAGCACCAGGGGTTACTACGAGCAGTACTTC
CASTRGYYEQYF
>TRBD1|TRBV10-3|-|TRBJ1-2
TGTGCCATCAGTGACAGGACAGGCGTCAACTATGGCTACACCTTC
CAISDRTGVNYGYTF
>-|TRBV24-1|once|TRBJ2-2
TGTGCCACCAGTGATCCCGAGGCACCATGGGAGCTGTTTTTT
CATSDPEAPWELFF
>-|TRBV7-2|-|TRBJ2-7
TGTGCCAGCAGCTTCGGGCAGAGGCCGCAGTACTTC
CASSFGQRPQYF
>-|TRBV2|-|TRBJ2-3
TGTGCCAGCAGCCCCCCTTTTACAGATACGCAGTATTTT
CASSPPFTDTQYF
>-|TRBV6-2/TRBV6-3|-|TRBJ1-5
TGTGCCAGCAGTTACCGTGGGACATTCTTTTATGGGAATCAGCCCCAGCATTTT
CASSYRGTFFYGNQPQHF
>-|TRBV7-9|few|TRBJ1-2
TGTGCCAGCAGCCTACCTAGGGGCTACACCTTC
CASSLPRGYTF
>TRBD2|TRBV7-2|few|TRBJ2-1
TGTGCCAGCAGCTTGGCTAGCGGGGGGCATCCTGGATTCAATGAGCAGTTCTTC
CASSLASGGHPGFNEQFF
>TRBD1|TRBV5-1|-|TRBJ1-1
TGCGCCAGCAGCTTGCCCCAGGGGGCTGGGACTGAAGCTTTCTTT
CASSLPQGAGTEAFF
>TRBD1|TRBV6-1|few|TRBJ1-3
TGTGCCAGCAAGCTCAGGGGGGGATCTGGAAACACCATATATTTT
CASKLRGGSGNTIYF
>TRBD2|TRBV24-1|few|TRBJ2-1
TGTGCCACCAGTGACCATAGCGGGAAGTCCTACAATGAGCAGTTCTTC
CATSDHSGKSYNEQFF
>TRBD2|TRBV3-1|-|TRBJ2-7
TGTGCCAGCAGCGCCCATAGCGGGAGCTACGAGCAGTACTTC
CASSAHSGSYEQYF
>-|TRBV7-3|few|TRBJ1-1
TGTGCCAGCAGCCTTTCCTCGAACACTGAAGCTTTCTTT
CASSLSSNTEAFF
>-|TRBV2|-|TRBJ2-7
TGTGCCAGTCGTCAGGCAGGGGAGCAGTACTTC
CASRQAGEQYF
>-|TRBV11-1|-|TRBJ2-3
TGTGCCAGCAGCTTAGACTATCAAGGCACGCAGTATTTT
CASSLDYQGTQYF
>-|TRBV5-1|once|TRBJ2-3
TGCGCCAGCAGCCTGACAGTGATTCGCACAGATACGCAGTATTTT
CASSLTVIRTDTQYF
>TRBD2|TRBV7-2|few|TRBJ2-5
TGTGCCAGCAGCTTGTCCACGGGGGGGGGCCAAGAGACCCAGTACTTC
CASSLSTGGGQETQYF
>-|TRBV15|-|TRBJ1-4
TGTGCCACCAGCAGAGGAGGCAGTAATATTGAAAAACTGTTTTTT
CATSRGGSNIEKLFF
>-|TRBV5-1|few|TRBJ2-7
TGCGCCAGCAGCCCCAGGTCTAGCGCAGCCGAGCAGTACTTC
CASSPRSSAAEQYF
>-|TRBV24-1|-|TRBJ2-5
TGTGCCACCAGTGTTGACGGGAAACAAGAGACCCAGTACTTC
CATSVDGKQETQYF
>TRBD2|TRBV6-1|-|TRBJ2-1
TGTGCCAGCAGTGAAGTATTAGTGGGACTAGCGGGAGCCGGAAGGGAGCAGTTCTTC
CASSEVLVGLAGAGREQFF
>-|TRBV20-1|-|TRBJ1-1
TGCAGTGCTTTCGGGACGGCGAACACTGAAGCTTTCTTT
CSAFGTANTEAFF
>TRBD2|TRBV20-1|once|TRBJ2-7
TGCAGTGCTAGGGCCACTAGCGGGCGCGACGAGCAGTACTTC
CSARATSGRDEQYF
>-|TRBV30|few|TRBJ2-3
TGTGCCTGGGGGCCAGCGGGAGATACGCAGTATTTT
CAWGPAGDTQYF
>-|TRBV27|-|TRBJ2-1
TGTGCCAGCAGTTCTCCCCCCCTTAGCTGGCCCTACAATGAGCAGTTCTTC
CASSSPPLSWPYNEQFF
>TRBD2|TRBV20-1|-|TRBJ2-3
TGCAGCGCGAGAGGGAGCGGGGCCACAGATACGCAGTATTTT
CSARGSGATDTQYF
>-|TRBV19|few|TRBJ1-5
TGTGCCAGTAGTAGTGCTTCGGGGAGCAATCAGCCCCAGCATTTT
CASSSASGSNQPQHF
>TRBD1|TRBV6-2/TRBV6-3|few|TRBJ1-5
TGTGCCAGCACTGGACAGGATCAGCCCCAGCATTTT
CASTGQDQPQHF
>TRBD1|TRBV11-3|-|TRBJ1-2
TGTGCCAGCAGCTTAGATCCGGGACAGCCCCGCCATGGCTACACCTTC
CASSLDPGQPRHGYTF
>-|TRBV7-9|-|TRBJ2-5
TGTGCCAGCAGCTTATGGGAGGGGACAGAGCAAGAGACCCAGTACTTC
CASSLWEGTEQETQYF
>TRBD1|TRBV20-1|-|TRBJ1-5
TGCAGTGCTAGAAGAGGACAGGGCGATCAGCCCCAGCATTTT
CSARRGQGDQPQHF
>-|TRBV5-1|-|TRBJ2-1
TGCGCCAGCAGCTTGGACAATCCAGGTAAGCAGTTCTTC
CASSLDNPGKQFF
>-|TRBV21-1|-|TRBJ2-5
TGTGCCAGCACTCCTCCGGGGACAGCCCTAAGGACCCAGTACTTC
CASTPPGTALRTQYF